This T cell receptor beta chain is drawn from a study of blood T cell repertoires in COVID-19 (dated by TCRdb to about 2020). At the level of the whole study: Samples from collaborators originated in the United States, Italy and Spain and spanned both the acute and convalescent phases of COVID-19. The prospective study material was composed of cDNA or gDNA derived from T cells, B-cell-depleted T cells, or PBMCs. Nearly every sample came with metadata listing a de-identified subject ID, COVID-19 status, age in years and sex. The repertoires were made available in a free public database intended to serve as a resource for research on the immune response to SARS-CoV-2. Where available, HLA class I and class II types were obtained from metadata supplied by the sample provider rather than from assay-based typing. The samples were drawn from the first 160 participants of the ongoing ImmuneRACE study and from about 1,200 subjects provided by 6 global collaborators. The dataset comprised deeply sampled blood TCRbeta repertoires from subjects exposed to, actively infected with, or recovered from COVID-19.

One collaborating source in Seattle enrolled patients during active infection and followed them longitudinally through the course of disease. Collaborating institutions collected whole blood in K2EDTA tubes following their own protocols. Collaborator samples were shipped for TCRbeta analysis as frozen whole blood, isolated PBMCs, or DNA extracted from either sample type. V is shortened by 5 bases, J by 4 bases, and the region joining them spans 16 bases. Via the germline V gene, CDR1 is SQVTM and CDR2 ANQGSEA. From its cysteine to its phenylalanine, the CDR3 spans 14 amino acids. The read is trimmed to its CDR3 DNA, 42 bases read in frame from base 1. TCRbeta CDR3 regions were amplified from genomic DNA using the immunoSEQ Assay, a bias-controlled multiplex PCR. In the paper's pipeline: Nucleated cell counts per sample were estimated from amplification of reference gene primers within the assay. To quantify the absolute abundance of each unique TCRbeta CDR3 rearrangement, sequence reads were collapsed and filtered. For each sample, productive Simpson clonality was calculated as the square root of Simpson's diversity index over productive rearrangements. In its TCRdb copy, this immuneACCESS table keeps in-frame sequences only and misses some clones. Where compared with another copy, unresolved V genes explain less than half of these, and the others have no known cause. The V and J calls and the clone size are those of that table, but D and trimming were determined from the DNA. The sample table lists about 160,000 clones, 75% to 85% of them with a count of one. Of the sample, around 8% falls within the top ten clones.

Study-wide conclusions, independent of this receptor: The amount of clinical and demographic metadata varied by source and participant and was provided uncurated.

A note on this clone: The target of this receptor is not known. Base qualities are not recorded, but no much larger clone differs from it by a single base.

Recombination joined TRBV29-1 with TRBJ2-3; tentative D gene TRBD2, with 5 bases matching. This receptor was taken from a woman aged 55-69 years with COVID-19, enrolled during active disease. Sequencing input: peripheral blood. The DNA sequence is TGCAGCGTTCGTGAGCGAGGGTCGGCAGATACGCAGTATTTT. Its protein reads: CSVRERGSADTQYF.